This T cell receptor beta chain is drawn from a study of lymphopenia after photon versus proton radiotherapy (dated by TCRdb to the late 2010s). Background on the whole study: The study compared the immunological effects of photon versus proton radiation therapy in patients with gastrointestinal tumors who developed high-grade lymphopenia. The cohort comprised under 25 patients with gastrointestinal tumors who received either photon or proton therapy and then developed lymphopenia. The goal of the study was to characterize the differences between the two radiation modalities in how they affect the immune system.

The library was built by means of the immunoSEQ multiplex PCR assay. T cell repertoires were profiled by deep sequencing of rearranged TCR beta loci, alongside multiparametric flow cytometry. The immuneACCESS repertoire file appears here via TCRdb, limited to in-frame rearrangements. These files lack a portion of the clones; in checked studies, under half of the deficit traces to unresolved V genes, and the cause of the others is not known. Recorded for this sample are around 29,000 clones; 94% of them occurred a single time. The ten largest account for about 0.66% of the sample. The CDR3 starts with the cysteine, ends with the phenylalanine, and has 12 residues. The entry retains the CDR3 DNA only, 36 bases that are in frame from base 1. Taken from the germline V gene, the CDR1 and CDR2 loops are SNHLY and FYNNEI. The junction shows trimming of 8 bases on V and 1 base on J, and the gene matches do not reach 1 base of it.

Notes on this clone: It has no known antigen specificity. Per-nucleotide qualities are absent, and no much larger clonotype sits a single base away.

The full study reports these points: Once the lymphocyte count had reached its nadir, the repertoires of photon-treated patients showed oligoclonal expansion, particularly of CD8+ Temra cells, and this expansion drove the decline in diversity. During treatment, patients who received proton therapy stayed relatively stable, whereas patients who received photon therapy lost naive T cells and TCR diversity and gained effector/memory populations. Across the cohort, a larger post-nadir drop in TCR diversity was inversely correlated with overall survival time among patients who died. The authors looked at the survival association only in patients who died, and they framed better survival with proton therapy as a possibility rather than a demonstrated result.

This receptor was taken from a woman in her forties or fifties with cholangiocarcinoma. This sample comprised peripheral blood, obtained from a patient treated with photon-based radiotherapy. The chain links TRBV2 with TRBJ1-2, and 7 junctional nucleotides match TRBD1. The CDR3 reads CASDRDNYGYTF. The DNA is TGTGCCAGCGACAGGGATAACTATGGCTACACCTTC.